Listed below are T cell receptor beta chains from one sample, sequenced in a study of cytomegalovirus exposure and HLA in healthy donors. Measured with immunoSEQ multiplex PCR; TCRdb has only the in-frame clones, and not every one. There are under 200,000 clones in the sample; approximately 86% occur only once, and around 0.34% lies in the top ten. The sequenced sample consisted of PBMCs. All receptors come from a woman between 25 and 40 years old in good health and CMV-seronegative. CDR3s include the opening cysteine and the closing phenylalanine or tryptophan. The D gene is left open where the match is weak. Clone size is shown for a subset of rows, as once, few, many or a class of expanded clone.

v_call,d_call,j_call,clone_size,cdr3_aa,cdr3_nt
TRBV5-1,TRBD1,TRBJ1-6,few,CASSEGQGGNSPLHF,TGCGCCAGCAGCGAAGGACAGGGTGGTAATTCACCCCTCCACTTT
TRBV9,.,TRBJ2-1,.,CASSPRTASFNEQFF,TGTGCCAGCAGCCCCCGGACTGCGTCCTTTAATGAGCAGTTCTTC
TRBV7-9,TRBD2,TRBJ2-3,once,CASSPRTSGRADTQYF,TGTGCCAGCAGCCCGAGGACTAGCGGGAGGGCAGATACGCAGTATTTT
TRBV5-1,.,TRBJ2-2,.,CASSLGPNTGELFF,TGCGCCAGCAGCTTGGGGCCGAACACCGGGGAGCTGTTTTTT
TRBV18,TRBD1,TRBJ2-2,.,CASSRDRNTGELFF,TGTGCCAGCTCCCGGGACAGAAACACCGGGGAGCTGTTTTTT
TRBV15,.,TRBJ2-3,few,CATSRGGYTDTQYF,TGTGCCACCAGCCGTGGGGGGTATACAGATACGCAGTATTTT
TRBV11-3,TRBD2,TRBJ2-1,.,CASSFSSGTGGEQFF,TGTGCCAGCAGCTTTTCTAGCGGGACGGGGGGAGAGCAGTTCTTC
TRBV28,TRBD2,TRBJ2-7,.,CASSLGGRASREQYF,TGTGCCAGCAGTTTAGGTGGGAGGGCCTCCCGGGAGCAGTACTTC
TRBV19,TRBD1,TRBJ1-5,.,CASDDRGGNQPQHF,TGTGCCAGTGATGACAGGGGAGGCAATCAGCCCCAGCATTTT
TRBV5-4,.,TRBJ1-5,.,CASSLDGGFRPQHF,TGTGCCAGCAGCTTGGACGGGGGATTTAGGCCCCAGCATTTT
TRBV6-1,TRBD1,TRBJ2-5,.,CASSAGTGLIETQYF,TGTGCCAGCAGTGCGGGGACAGGGCTTATAGAGACCCAGTACTTC